A selection of T cell receptor beta chains follows, all from one sample in a study of identical twins. TCRdb analysed the 5' RACE reads with MiXCR anew, one entry per CDR3 protein. The sample includes some 760,000 distinct CDR3 sequences, 15% to 20% of them seen just once. These data were likewise used in another study, on T cells expressing NK-cell markers.

The source material was PBMCs. Receptors originate from a young woman in good health. The CDR3 runs from the conserved cysteine through the conserved F or W. D genes are given only for firm matches. Size is stated for part of the rows, as once, few or many counts, or as a class when the clone is expanded.

D: TRBD1
J: TRBJ1-1
size: NA
V: TRBV3-1
DNA: TGTGCCAGCAGCGTGGACAGGGGGTGGACTGAAGCTTTCTTT
CDR3: CASSVDRGWTEAFF

D: NA
J: TRBJ2-3
size: few
V: TRBV28
DNA: TGTGCCAGCAATTCCCAAGTCCGGGAGTGGGATACGCAGTATTTT
CDR3: CASNSQVREWDTQYF

D: NA
J: TRBJ2-1
size: few
V: TRBV20-1
DNA: TGCAGTGCCCCACCAGGGGGCGGGGAGGGGGCGCAGTTCTTC
CDR3: CSAPPGGGEGAQFF

D: NA
J: TRBJ1-5
size: few
V: TRBV6-2/TRBV6-3
DNA: TGTGCCAGCAGTTACAGTCAGAGTCAGCCCCAGCATTTT
CDR3: CASSYSQSQPQHF

D: NA
J: TRBJ2-1
size: few
V: TRBV7-8
DNA: TGTGCCAGCAGCCGGGACCGACTATTGGGTGAGCAGTTCTTC
CDR3: CASSRDRLLGEQFF

D: TRBD2
J: TRBJ2-1
size: NA
V: TRBV7-2
DNA: TGTGCCAGCTCTAGCGGGAGCGGGACCTACAATGAGCAGTTCTTC
CDR3: CASSSGSGTYNEQFF

D: NA
J: TRBJ2-3
size: NA
V: TRBV7-9
DNA: TGTGCCAGCAGCCCTCGACGTGGGGCGGGCACAGATACGCAGTATTTT
CDR3: CASSPRRGAGTDTQYF

D: NA
J: TRBJ2-3
size: NA
V: TRBV10-3
DNA: TGTGCCTACGAGTGGGCCACAGATACGCAGTATTTT
CDR3: CAYEWATDTQYF

D: NA
J: TRBJ1-2
size: NA
V: TRBV29-1
DNA: TGCAGCACTGACATGGGCAACTATGGCTACACCTTC
CDR3: CSTDMGNYGYTF

D: TRBD1
J: TRBJ1-6
size: few
V: TRBV20-1
DNA: TGCAGTGCCCCGGCCATACGGACAGGGGTGGATTCACCCCTCCACTTT
CDR3: CSAPAIRTGVDSPLHF

D: NA
J: TRBJ2-5
size: NA
V: TRBV6-5
DNA: TGTGCCAGCAGTTACGCGGGGTTACGGGAGACCCAGTACTTC
CDR3: CASSYAGLRETQYF

D: NA
J: TRBJ2-1
size: NA
V: TRBV12-3/TRBV12-4
DNA: TGTGCCAGCAGTTCTACCACGGGGGTCAATGAGCAGTTCTTC
CDR3: CASSSTTGVNEQFF

D: NA
J: TRBJ2-4
size: NA
V: TRBV20-1
DNA: TGCAGTGCTAGCCGGAGTGGCGGGGCCAAAAACATTCAGTACTTC
CDR3: CSASRSGGAKNIQYF

D: TRBD2
J: TRBJ2-1
size: few
V: TRBV2
DNA: TGTGCCATCCACGTGCAAGGGACTAGCGGAAGATACAATGAGCAGTTCTTC
CDR3: CAIHVQGTSGRYNEQFF

D: NA
J: TRBJ2-2
size: NA
V: TRBV20-1
DNA: TGCAGTGCTAAGGGACCGCCGGGCGGGGAGCTGTTTTTT
CDR3: CSAKGPPGGELFF

D: NA
J: TRBJ2-5
size: NA
V: TRBV27
DNA: TGTGCCAGCAGTCCCTTGGGACGGCAGACCCAGTACTTC
CDR3: CASSPLGRQTQYF

D: NA
J: TRBJ2-2
size: few
V: TRBV5-1
DNA: TGCGCCAGCAGCACGCAGGAATTCACCGGGGAGCTGTTTTTT
CDR3: CASSTQEFTGELFF

D: NA
J: TRBJ2-2
size: NA
V: TRBV3-1
DNA: TGTGCCGCATCCGGGACGGTGGTATCCGGGGAGCTGTTTTTT
CDR3: CAASGTVVSGELFF

D: NA
J: TRBJ2-1
size: many
V: TRBV7-2
DNA: TGTGCCAGCAGCTTAATTGGTGAGCAGTTCTTC
CDR3: CASSLIGEQFF

D: TRBD1
J: TRBJ2-7
size: NA
V: TRBV6-2/TRBV6-3
DNA: TGTGCCAGCAGTCTCCGCGGAGCCGGGACAGGGGGCGCCAGGGGTGCCTACGAGCAGTACTTC
CDR3: CASSLRGAGTGGARGAYEQYF

D: NA
J: TRBJ1-5
size: few
V: TRBV20-1
DNA: TGCAGTGCTCGGAAGGGTTCGAGCAATCAGCCCCAGCATTTT
CDR3: CSARKGSSNQPQHF

D: TRBD1
J: TRBJ2-3
size: NA
V: TRBV3-1
DNA: TGTGCCAGCAGCCAAGATCGCGACAGGGGGGACACAGATACGCAGTATTTT
CDR3: CASSQDRDRGDTDTQYF

D: NA
J: TRBJ2-3
size: NA
V: TRBV5-1
DNA: TGCGCCAGCAGCTCTGTGGTGACAGATACGCAGTATTTT
CDR3: CASSSVVTDTQYF

D: TRBD2
J: TRBJ2-3
size: NA
V: TRBV5-1
DNA: TGCGCCAGCAGCCTCCCCCGGCTAGCGGGGGCCTTTGCAGATACGCAGTATTTT
CDR3: CASSLPRLAGAFADTQYF

D: NA
J: TRBJ2-7
size: NA
V: TRBV25-1
DNA: TGTGCCAGCAGTGACGGGGCCCTCTACGAGCAGTACTTC
CDR3: CASSDGALYEQYF

D: NA
J: TRBJ1-6
size: NA
V: TRBV11-3
DNA: TGTGCCAGCAGCTTCACAGGGACCCCGCGAAATTCACCCCTCCACTTT
CDR3: CASSFTGTPRNSPLHF

D: NA
J: TRBJ2-5
size: few
V: TRBV21-1
DNA: TGTGCCAGCAGCCGGGACAGGGGGTTAGGGGAGACCCAGTACTTC
CDR3: CASSRDRGLGETQYF

D: NA
J: TRBJ2-6
size: NA
V: TRBV7-2
DNA: TGTGCCAGCAGCTTATTTTGGGCTTCTGGGGCCAACGTCCTGACTTTC
CDR3: CASSLFWASGANVLTF

D: TRBD2
J: TRBJ2-3
size: few
V: TRBV10-3
DNA: TGTGCCATCAATCCACTAGCGGGGCAAACAGATACGCAGTATTTT
CDR3: CAINPLAGQTDTQYF

D: TRBD1
J: TRBJ1-1
size: few
V: TRBV3-1
DNA: TGTGCCAGCAGCCAATACGGGACAGCGAACACTGAAGCTTTCTTT
CDR3: CASSQYGTANTEAFF

D: NA
J: TRBJ2-5
size: once
V: TRBV2
DNA: TGTGCCAGCACCCCGAATGGGACGCCCGAAGAGACCCAGTACTTC
CDR3: CASTPNGTPEETQYF

D: TRBD2
J: TRBJ2-7
size: few
V: TRBV6-1
DNA: TGTGCCAGCAGATCAAGCGGGAGTAACTACGAGCAGTACTTC
CDR3: CASRSSGSNYEQYF

D: NA
J: TRBJ2-2
size: NA
V: TRBV19
DNA: TGTGCCAGTTGCAGGATGGACTACACCGGGGAGCTGTTTTTT
CDR3: CASCRMDYTGELFF

D: TRBD2
J: TRBJ2-7
size: few
V: TRBV9
DNA: TGTGCCAGCAGCGCGGGACTACTACGGGGAGGGACTACCCACTCCTACGAGCAGTACTTC
CDR3: CASSAGLLRGGTTHSYEQYF

D: TRBD2
J: TRBJ2-1
size: NA
V: TRBV29-1
DNA: TGCAGCAGTTATAGGGCGGGAGGCAATGAGCAGTTCTTC
CDR3: CSSYRAGGNEQFF

D: NA
J: TRBJ1-4
size: many
V: TRBV5-1
DNA: TGCGCCAGCAGCTTGGCCCCACCAGCAACTAATGAAAAACTGTTTTTT
CDR3: CASSLAPPATNEKLFF

D: NA
J: TRBJ1-5
size: NA
V: TRBV6-1
DNA: TGTGCCAGCAGCCCCGGGACCTGGAGCAATCAGCCCCAGCATTTT
CDR3: CASSPGTWSNQPQHF

D: TRBD2
J: TRBJ2-1
size: NA
V: TRBV3-1
DNA: TGTGCCAGCAGCAGCGGACTAGCGAGGAATGAGCAGTTCTTC
CDR3: CASSSGLARNEQFF

D: TRBD2
J: TRBJ2-3
size: NA
V: TRBV11-3
DNA: TGTGCCAGCAGGCGGCGGGGGGCAACAGATACGCAGTATTTT
CDR3: CASRRRGATDTQYF

D: TRBD1
J: TRBJ1-2
size: few
V: TRBV6-1
DNA: TGTGCCACCCGGACAGGGAGCGATGTAGATGGCTACACCTTC
CDR3: CATRTGSDVDGYTF

D: TRBD2
J: TRBJ2-2
size: few
V: TRBV18
DNA: TGTGCCAGCTCACCACGGACTAGCGGGGGATTGAACACCGGGGAGCTGTTTTTT
CDR3: CASSPRTSGGLNTGELFF

D: NA
J: TRBJ2-2
size: NA
V: TRBV30
DNA: TGTGCCTGGAGTGGAAGTGGGGCCCTTAGTGGGGAGCTGTTTTTT
CDR3: CAWSGSGALSGELFF

D: TRBD1
J: TRBJ2-6
size: NA
V: TRBV20-1
DNA: TGCAGTGCTGGTGACAGGGCCTCTGGGGCCAACGTCCTGACTTTC
CDR3: CSAGDRASGANVLTF

D: TRBD2
J: TRBJ2-7
size: few
V: TRBV14
DNA: TGTGCCAGCAGCCCCGATAGCGGGAGGTCCTACGAGCAGTACTTC
CDR3: CASSPDSGRSYEQYF

D: NA
J: TRBJ2-7
size: few
V: TRBV2
DNA: TGTGCCAGCAGTGGATTAGCGTACGAGCAGTACTTC
CDR3: CASSGLAYEQYF

D: NA
J: TRBJ1-1
size: NA
V: TRBV6-1
DNA: TGTGCCAGCAGTGAACACCGGCCGAACACTGAAGCTTTCTTT
CDR3: CASSEHRPNTEAFF

D: TRBD2
J: TRBJ2-3
size: few
V: TRBV20-1
DNA: TGCAGTGCGACCCGCGACGGGGCGGGAGTGGGGGATACGCAGTATTTT
CDR3: CSATRDGAGVGDTQYF

D: NA
J: TRBJ2-3
size: few
V: TRBV16
DNA: TGTGCCAGCAGCCAGGAGACAAGGACAGATACGCAGTATTTT
CDR3: CASSQETRTDTQYF

D: NA
J: TRBJ1-5
size: NA
V: TRBV20-1
DNA: TGCAGTGCTGTAGCCCCAACGAGCAATCAGCCCCAGCATTTT
CDR3: CSAVAPTSNQPQHF